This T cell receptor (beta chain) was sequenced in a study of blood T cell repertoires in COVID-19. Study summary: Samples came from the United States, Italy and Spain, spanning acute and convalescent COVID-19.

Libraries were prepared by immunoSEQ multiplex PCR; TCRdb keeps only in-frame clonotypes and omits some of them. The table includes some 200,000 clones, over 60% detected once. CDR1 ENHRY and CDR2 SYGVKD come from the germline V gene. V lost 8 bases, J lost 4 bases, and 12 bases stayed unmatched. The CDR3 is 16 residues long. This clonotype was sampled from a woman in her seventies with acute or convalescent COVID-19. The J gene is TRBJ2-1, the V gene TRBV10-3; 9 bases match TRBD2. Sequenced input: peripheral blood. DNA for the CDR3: TGTGCCATCCCCCTGGGGAGCGGGGGGCCTTACAATGAGCAGTTCTTC. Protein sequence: CAIPLGSGGPYNEQFF.